This paragraph covers one TCR beta chain sequence. This specimen belongs to a study of blood T cell repertoires in COVID-19. The CDR3 is made up of 16 amino acids. V shed 0 bases, J shed 6 bases, and the junction held 9 bases outside the gene matches. CDR1 is SGHKS, CDR2 YYEKEE, per germline (reference sequence). The table came from immunoSEQ multiplex PCR; TCRdb's copy has only in-frame clones and leaves some out. The repertoire includes 65,000 to 90,000 clones, roughly 83% of them detected once, and 7.5% to 9.5% sits in the top ten. V and J are TRBV5-5 and TRBJ2-3, with 8 nucleotides matching TRBD1. The sequence was obtained from a middle-aged man with active COVID-19. The material sequenced was peripheral blood. As DNA, the CDR3 is TGTGCCAGCAGCTTGGATATAAAACAGGGGGGTGATACGCAGTATTTT. Translation: CASSLDIKQGGDTQYF.